This T cell receptor (beta chain) was captured in a study of blood T cell repertoires in COVID-19. About the research overall: Researchers got acute and convalescent COVID-19 samples from the United States, Italy and Spain.

Only in-frame clones appear in the TCRdb table, and some are missing; sequencing was by immunoSEQ multiplex PCR. The sample yields some 250,000 clones, more than 75% seen once. From germline, CDR1 is SGHNT and CDR2 YENEEA. The CDR3 has 15 amino acids. V lost 5 bases to trimming and J lost 10 bases, with 18 bases between them. Participants spanned ages about 18 to 100 years and resided in around 25 US areas. Donors were grouped by their self-reported clinical history. The material sequenced was PBMCs or T cells enriched from blood (not recorded which). This chain links TRBV11-3 with TRBJ1-6; tentatively, D is TRBD1 (5 bases). The sequence was obtained from a woman aged 40 to 50 with acute COVID-19. DNA of the CDR3: TGTGCCAGCAGCACCCGCCGAGACAGTGGGTCACCCCTCCACTTT. Its protein is CASSTRRDSGSPLHF.